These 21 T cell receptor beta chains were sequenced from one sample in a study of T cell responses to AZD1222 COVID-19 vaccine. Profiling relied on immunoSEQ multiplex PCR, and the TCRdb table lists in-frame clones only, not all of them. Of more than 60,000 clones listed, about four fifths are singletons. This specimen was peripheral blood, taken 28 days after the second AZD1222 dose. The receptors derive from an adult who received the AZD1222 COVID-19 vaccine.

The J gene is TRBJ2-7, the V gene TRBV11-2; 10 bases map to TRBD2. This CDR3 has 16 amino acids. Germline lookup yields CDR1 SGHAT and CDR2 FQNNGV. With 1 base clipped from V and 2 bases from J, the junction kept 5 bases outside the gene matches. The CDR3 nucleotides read TGTGCCAGCAGCTTAGTCCGGCTAGCGGGAGCCTACGAGCAGTACTTC. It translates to CASSLVRLAGAYEQYF.

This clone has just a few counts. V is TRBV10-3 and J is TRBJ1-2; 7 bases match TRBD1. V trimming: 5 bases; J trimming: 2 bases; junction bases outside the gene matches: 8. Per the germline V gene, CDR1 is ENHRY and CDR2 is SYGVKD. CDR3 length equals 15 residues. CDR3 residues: CAISTTDRANYGYTF. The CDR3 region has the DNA TGTGCCATCAGTACGACAGACAGGGCAAACTATGGCTACACCTTC.

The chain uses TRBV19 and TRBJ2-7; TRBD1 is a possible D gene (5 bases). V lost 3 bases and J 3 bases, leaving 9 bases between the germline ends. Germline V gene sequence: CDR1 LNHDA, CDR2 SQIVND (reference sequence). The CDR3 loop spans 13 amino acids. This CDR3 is CASSMVQGYEQYF. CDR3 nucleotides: TGTGCCAGTAGTATGGTCCAGGGCTACGAGCAGTACTTC.

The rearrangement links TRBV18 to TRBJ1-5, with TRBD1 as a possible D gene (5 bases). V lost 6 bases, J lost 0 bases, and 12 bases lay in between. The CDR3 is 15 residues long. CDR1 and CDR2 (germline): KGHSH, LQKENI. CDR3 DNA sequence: TGTGCCAGCTCCCCTGGACAACCTAGCAATCAGCCCCAGCATTTT. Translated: CASSPGQPSNQPQHF.

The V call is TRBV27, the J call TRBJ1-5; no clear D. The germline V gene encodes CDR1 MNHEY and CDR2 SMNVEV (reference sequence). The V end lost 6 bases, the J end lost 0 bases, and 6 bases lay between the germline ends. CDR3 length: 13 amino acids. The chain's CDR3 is CASRDHSNQPQHF. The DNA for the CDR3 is TGTGCCAGCAGGGATCATAGCAATCAGCCCCAGCATTTT.

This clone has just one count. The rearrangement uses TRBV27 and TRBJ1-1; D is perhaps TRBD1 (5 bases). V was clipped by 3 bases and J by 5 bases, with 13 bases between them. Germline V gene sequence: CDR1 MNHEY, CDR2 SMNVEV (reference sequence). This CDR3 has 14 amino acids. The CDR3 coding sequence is TGTGCCAGCAGTTTGGGGGGTCGACGTACTGAAGCTTTCTTT. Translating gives CASSLGGRRTEAFF.

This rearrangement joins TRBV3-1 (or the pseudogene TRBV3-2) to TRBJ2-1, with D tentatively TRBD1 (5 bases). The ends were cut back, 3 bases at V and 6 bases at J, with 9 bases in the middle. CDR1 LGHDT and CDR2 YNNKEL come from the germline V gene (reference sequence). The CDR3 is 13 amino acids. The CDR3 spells CASSHDSLNEQFF. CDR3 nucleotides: TGTGCCAGCAGCCACGACAGCCTCAATGAGCAGTTCTTC.

The CDR3 spells CASSLTGGSDGYTF. The CDR3 DNA sequence: TGTGCCAGCAGCTTGACAGGGGGCTCGGATGGCTACACCTTC. The chain combines TRBV7-2 with TRBJ1-2; 10 bases fit TRBD1. The CDR3 runs 14 residues. Looked up from germline, CDR1 is SGHTA and CDR2 is FQGNSA. With V trimmed by 3 bases and J by 6 bases, 4 bases remained unmatched. Full variable domain (rest looked up from reference TRBV7-2 and TRBJ1-2): GAGVSQSPSNKVTEKGKDVELRCDPISGHTALYWYRQSLGQGLEFLIYFQGNSAPDKSGLPSDRFSAERTGGSVSTLTIQRTQQEDSAVYLCASSLTGGSDGYTFGSGTRLTVV.

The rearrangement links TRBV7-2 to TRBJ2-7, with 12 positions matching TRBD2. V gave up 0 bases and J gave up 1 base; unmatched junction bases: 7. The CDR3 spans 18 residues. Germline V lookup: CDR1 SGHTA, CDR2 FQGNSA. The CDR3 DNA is TGTGCCAGCAGCTTAGCTCGTAGACTAGCGGGAGCTTCCTACGAGCAGTACTTC. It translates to CASSLARRLAGASYEQYF.

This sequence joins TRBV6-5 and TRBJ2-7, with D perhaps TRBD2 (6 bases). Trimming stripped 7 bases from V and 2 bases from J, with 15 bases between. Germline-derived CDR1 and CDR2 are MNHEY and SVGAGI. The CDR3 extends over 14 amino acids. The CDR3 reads CASIAPREPYEQYF. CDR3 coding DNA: TGTGCCAGCATCGCACCCCGGGAGCCCTACGAGCAGTACTTC.

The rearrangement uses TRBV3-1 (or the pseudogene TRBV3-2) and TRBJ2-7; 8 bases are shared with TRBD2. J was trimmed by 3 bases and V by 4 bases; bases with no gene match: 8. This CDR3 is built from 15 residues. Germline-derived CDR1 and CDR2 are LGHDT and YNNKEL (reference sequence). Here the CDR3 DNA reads TGTGCCAGCAGCCTCGCCGGGAGGGCGGGCTACGAGCAGTACTTC. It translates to CASSLAGRAGYEQYF.

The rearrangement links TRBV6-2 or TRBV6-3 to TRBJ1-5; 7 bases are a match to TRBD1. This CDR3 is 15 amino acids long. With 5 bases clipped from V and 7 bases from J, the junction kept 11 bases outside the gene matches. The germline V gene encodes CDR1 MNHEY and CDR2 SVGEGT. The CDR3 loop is CASSPGQGVGQPQHF. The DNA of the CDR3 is TGTGCCAGCAGTCCCGGCCAGGGGGTAGGACAGCCCCAGCATTTT.

Written as DNA, the CDR3 is TGTGCCAGCAGTTACTTGACAGGGGGCACAGATACGCAGTATTTT. Its protein product is CASSYLTGGTDTQYF. The V gene is TRBV6-5, the J gene TRBJ2-3, with 8 bases aligning to TRBD1. The CDR3 is made up of 15 amino acids. CDR1 MNHEY and CDR2 SVGAGI come from the germline V gene. V lost 1 base to trimming and J lost 1 base; unmatched junction nucleotides: 1.

The CDR3 DNA reads TGTGCCAGCACTAATGAGGTGGTCTACAATGAGCAGTTCTTC. Translation gives CASTNEVVYNEQFF. J is TRBJ2-1 and V is TRBV28; no clear D. V shed 7 bases and J shed 3 bases, with 13 bases lying between them. In germline, CDR1 is MDHEN, CDR2 SYDVKM. The CDR3 extends over 14 amino acids.

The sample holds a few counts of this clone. The CDR3 sequence is CASRKTGKSTEAFF. The CDR3 nucleotides read TGTGCCAGCAGAAAGACAGGGAAGAGTACTGAAGCTTTCTTT. The J gene is TRBJ1-1, the V gene TRBV11-1; TRBD1 agrees at 7 bases. This CDR3 is built from 14 residues. J was trimmed by 5 bases and V by 6 bases; bases with no gene match: 9. Germline loops: CDR1 SGHAT, CDR2 FQDESV (reference sequence).

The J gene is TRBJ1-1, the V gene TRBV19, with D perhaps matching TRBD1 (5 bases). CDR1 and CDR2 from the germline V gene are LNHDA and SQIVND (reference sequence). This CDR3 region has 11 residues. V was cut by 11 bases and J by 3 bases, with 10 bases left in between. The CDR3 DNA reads TGTGCCGTGGGGGGGGACACTGAAGCTTTCTTT. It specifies CAVGGDTEAFF.

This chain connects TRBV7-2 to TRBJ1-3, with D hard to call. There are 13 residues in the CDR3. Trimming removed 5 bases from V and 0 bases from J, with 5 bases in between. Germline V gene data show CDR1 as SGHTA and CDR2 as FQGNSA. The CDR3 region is CASSETSGNTIYF. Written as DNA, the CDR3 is TGTGCCAGCAGCGAGACCTCTGGAAACACCATATATTTT.

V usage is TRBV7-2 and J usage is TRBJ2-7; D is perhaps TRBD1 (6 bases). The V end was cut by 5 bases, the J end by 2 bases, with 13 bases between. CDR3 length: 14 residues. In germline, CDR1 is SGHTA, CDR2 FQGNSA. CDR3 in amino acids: CASSVRTETYEQYF. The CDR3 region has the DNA TGTGCCAGCAGCGTCCGGACAGAAACCTACGAGCAGTACTTC.

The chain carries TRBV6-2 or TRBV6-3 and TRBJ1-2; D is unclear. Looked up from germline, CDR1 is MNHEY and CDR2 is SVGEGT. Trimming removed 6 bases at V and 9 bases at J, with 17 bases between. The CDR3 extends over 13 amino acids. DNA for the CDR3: TGTGCCAGCAGCCCGGACGGGAGTTTTAGCTACACCTTC. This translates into CASSPDGSFSYTF.

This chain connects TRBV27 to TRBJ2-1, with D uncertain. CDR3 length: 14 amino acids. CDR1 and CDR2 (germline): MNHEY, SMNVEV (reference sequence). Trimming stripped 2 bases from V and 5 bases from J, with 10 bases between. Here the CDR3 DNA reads TGTGCCAGCAGTTTACGGCGGCTGGACAATGAGCAGTTCTTC. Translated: CASSLRRLDNEQFF.

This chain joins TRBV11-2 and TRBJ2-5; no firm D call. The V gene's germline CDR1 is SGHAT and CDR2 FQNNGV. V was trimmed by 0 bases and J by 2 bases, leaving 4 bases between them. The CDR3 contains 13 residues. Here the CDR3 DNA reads TGTGCCAGCAGCTTAGACTTACAAGAGACCCAGTACTTC. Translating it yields CASSLDLQETQYF. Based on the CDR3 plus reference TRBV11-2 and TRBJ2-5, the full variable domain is EAGVAQSPRYKIIEKRQSVAFWCNPISGHATLYWYQQILGQGPKLLIQFQNNGVVDDSQLPKDRFSAERLKGVDSTLKIQPAKLEDSAVYLCASSLDLQETQYFGPGTRLLVL.